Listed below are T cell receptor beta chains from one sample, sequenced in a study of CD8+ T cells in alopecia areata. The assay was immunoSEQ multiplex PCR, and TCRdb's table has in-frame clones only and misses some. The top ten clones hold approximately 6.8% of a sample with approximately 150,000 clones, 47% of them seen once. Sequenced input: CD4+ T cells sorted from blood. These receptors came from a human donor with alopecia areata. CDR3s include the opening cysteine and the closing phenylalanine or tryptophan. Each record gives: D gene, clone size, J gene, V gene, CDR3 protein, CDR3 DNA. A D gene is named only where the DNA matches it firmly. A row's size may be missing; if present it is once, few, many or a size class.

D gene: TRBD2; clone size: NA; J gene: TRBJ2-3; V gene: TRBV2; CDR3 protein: CASSDSGSRTDTQYF; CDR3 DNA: TGTGCCAGCAGTGATAGCGGGAGCCGCACAGATACGCAGTATTTT
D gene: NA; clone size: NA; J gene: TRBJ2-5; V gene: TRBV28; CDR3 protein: CASSLMLRGSNQETQYF; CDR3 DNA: TGTGCCAGCAGTTTAATGCTGCGCGGATCCAACCAAGAGACCCAGTACTTC
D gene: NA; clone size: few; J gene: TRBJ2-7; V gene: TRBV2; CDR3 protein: CASSEAPLAAGEQYF; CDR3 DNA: TGTGCCAGCAGTGAAGCGCCTTTAGCGGCCGGCGAGCAGTACTTC
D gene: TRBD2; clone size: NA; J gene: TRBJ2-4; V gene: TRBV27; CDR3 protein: CASSSALAGGGNIQYF; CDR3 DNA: TGTGCCAGCAGTTCGGCCCTGGCGGGGGGTGGAAACATTCAGTACTTC
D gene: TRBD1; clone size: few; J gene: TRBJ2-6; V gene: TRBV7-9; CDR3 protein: CASSRPGQGSSGANVLTF; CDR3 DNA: TGTGCCAGCAGTCGACCGGGACAGGGATCCTCTGGGGCCAACGTCCTGACTTTC
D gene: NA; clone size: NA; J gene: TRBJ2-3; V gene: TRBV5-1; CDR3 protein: CASSAALGDTQYF; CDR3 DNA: TGCGCCAGCAGCGCGGCACTAGGGGATACGCAGTATTTT
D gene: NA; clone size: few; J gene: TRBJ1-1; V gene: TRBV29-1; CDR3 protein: CSVEGPGVDTEAFF; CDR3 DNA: TGCAGCGTTGAAGGACCCGGGGTCGACACTGAAGCTTTCTTT
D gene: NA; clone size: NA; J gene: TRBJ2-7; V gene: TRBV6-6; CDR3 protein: CASSLKDAGTYEQYF; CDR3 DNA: TGTGCCAGCAGTCTTAAGGACGCCGGTACCTACGAGCAGTACTTC
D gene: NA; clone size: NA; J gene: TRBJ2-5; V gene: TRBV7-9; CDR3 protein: CASSLAETQYF; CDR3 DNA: TGTGCCAGCAGCTTAGCGGAGACCCAGTACTTC
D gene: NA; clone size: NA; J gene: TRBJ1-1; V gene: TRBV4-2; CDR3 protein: CASSQVQDTEAFF; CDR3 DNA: TGTGCCAGCAGCCAAGTACAGGACACTGAAGCTTTCTTT
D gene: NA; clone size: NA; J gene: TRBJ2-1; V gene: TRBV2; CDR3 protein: CASSILDTVGHEQFF; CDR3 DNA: TGTGCCAGCAGTATTCTAGATACCGTGGGCCATGAGCAGTTCTTC
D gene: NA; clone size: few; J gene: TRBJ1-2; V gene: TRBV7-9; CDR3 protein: CASSHSGSNYGYTF; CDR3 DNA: TGTGCCAGCAGCCACAGTGGGTCTAACTATGGCTACACCTTC
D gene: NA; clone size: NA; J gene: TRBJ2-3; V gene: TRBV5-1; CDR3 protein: CASSEPSNTQYF; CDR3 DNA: TGCGCCAGCAGCGAGCCTAGCAATACGCAGTATTTT
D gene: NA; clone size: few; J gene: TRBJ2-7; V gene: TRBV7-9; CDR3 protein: CASSPGPYEQYF; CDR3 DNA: TGTGCCAGCAGCCCCGGGCCCTACGAGCAGTACTTC
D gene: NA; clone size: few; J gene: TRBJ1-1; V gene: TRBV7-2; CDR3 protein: CASSLNQGNTEAFF; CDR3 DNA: TGTGCCAGCAGCTTAAACCAGGGGAACACTGAAGCTTTCTTT
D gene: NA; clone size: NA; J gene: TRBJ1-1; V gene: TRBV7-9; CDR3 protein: CASSLQGVISEAFF; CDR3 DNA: TGTGCCAGCAGCCTCCAAGGGGTTATCTCTGAAGCTTTCTTT
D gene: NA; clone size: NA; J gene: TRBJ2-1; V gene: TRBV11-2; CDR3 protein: CASSLDPLLYSYNEQFF; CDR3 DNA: TGTGCCAGCAGCTTAGATCCCCTCCTATACTCCTACAATGAGCAGTTCTTC
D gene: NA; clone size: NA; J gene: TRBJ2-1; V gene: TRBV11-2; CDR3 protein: CASSLGVAAEEQFF; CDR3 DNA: TGTGCCAGCAGCTTAGGCGTGGCTGCCGAGGAGCAGTTCTTC
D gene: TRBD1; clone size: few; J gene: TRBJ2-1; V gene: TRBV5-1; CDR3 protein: CASSLLRTGSSGQFF; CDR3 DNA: TGCGCCAGCAGCTTGCTTAGGACAGGCAGTTCGGGGCAGTTCTTC
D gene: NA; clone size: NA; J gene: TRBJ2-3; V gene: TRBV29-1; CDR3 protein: CSVQRDRSTDTQYF; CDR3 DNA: TGCAGCGTTCAAAGGGACCGCAGCACAGATACGCAGTATTTT
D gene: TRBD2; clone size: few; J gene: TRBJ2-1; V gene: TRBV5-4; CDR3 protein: CASSLSLAEPYNEQFF; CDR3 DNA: TGTGCCAGCAGCTTGTCCCTAGCGGAGCCCTACAATGAGCAGTTCTTC
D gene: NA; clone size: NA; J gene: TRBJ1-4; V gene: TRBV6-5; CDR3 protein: CASSYSPPPNEKLFF; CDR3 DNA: TGTGCCAGCAGTTATAGCCCGCCGCCTAATGAAAAACTGTTTTTT